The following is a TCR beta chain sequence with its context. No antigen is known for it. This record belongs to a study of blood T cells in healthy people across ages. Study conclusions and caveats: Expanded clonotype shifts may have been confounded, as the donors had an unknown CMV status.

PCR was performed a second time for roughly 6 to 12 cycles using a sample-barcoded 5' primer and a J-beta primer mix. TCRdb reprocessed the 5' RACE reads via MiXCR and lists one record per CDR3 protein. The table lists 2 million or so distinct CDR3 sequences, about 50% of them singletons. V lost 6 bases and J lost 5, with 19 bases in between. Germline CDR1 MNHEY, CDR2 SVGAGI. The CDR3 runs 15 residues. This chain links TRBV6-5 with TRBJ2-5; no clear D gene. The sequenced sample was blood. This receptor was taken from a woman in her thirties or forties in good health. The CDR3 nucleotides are TGTGCCAGCAGCCCGAATCAAGGGCGAGGCGAGACCCAGTACTTC. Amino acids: CASSPNQGRGETQYF.